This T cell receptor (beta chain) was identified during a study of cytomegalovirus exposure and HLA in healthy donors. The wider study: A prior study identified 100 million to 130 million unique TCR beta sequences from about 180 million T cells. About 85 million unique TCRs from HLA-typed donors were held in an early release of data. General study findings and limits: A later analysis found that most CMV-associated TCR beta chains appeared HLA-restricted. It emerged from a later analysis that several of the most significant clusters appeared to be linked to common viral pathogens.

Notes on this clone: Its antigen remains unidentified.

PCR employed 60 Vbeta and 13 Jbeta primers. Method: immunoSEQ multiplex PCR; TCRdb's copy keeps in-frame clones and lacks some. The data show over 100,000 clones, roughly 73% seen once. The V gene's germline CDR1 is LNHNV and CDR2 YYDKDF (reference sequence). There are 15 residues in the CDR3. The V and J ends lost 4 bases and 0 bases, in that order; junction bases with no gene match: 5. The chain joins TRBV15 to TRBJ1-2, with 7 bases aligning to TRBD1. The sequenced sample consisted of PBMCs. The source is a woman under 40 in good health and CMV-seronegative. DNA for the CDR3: TGTGCCACCAGCAAAGGGACAGCCGCTAACTATGGCTACACCTTC. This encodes CATSKGTAANYGYTF.